Sequencing of this T cell receptor beta chain was carried out in a study of blood T cell repertoires in COVID-19 (dated by TCRdb to about 2020). Regarding the research as a whole: Collaborator samples came from the United States, Italy and Spain and covered acute and convalescent phases of COVID-19. The prospective study material was composed of cDNA or gDNA derived from T cells, B-cell-depleted T cells, or PBMCs. Where available, HLA class I and class II types were taken from metadata supplied by the sample provider and were not determined by assay-based typing. The samples were drawn from two sources: the first 160 participants of the ongoing ImmuneRACE study, and 1,200 or so subjects contributed by 6 global collaborators. A freely available public database, intended as a resource for researchers studying the immune response to SARS-CoV-2, is where the repertoires were released. Deeply sampled blood TCRbeta repertoires from subjects exposed to, actively infected with, or recovered from COVID-19 were included in the dataset. The sample metadata nearly always contained a de-identified subject ID, COVID-19 status, age in years and sex. What the research found in general, with its limitations: Clinical and demographic metadata were provided uncurated, with the amount varying by source and participant.

For this clone: The clone's antigen remains unknown. No much larger clone exists at a distance of one base, and base qualities are not known.

TCRbeta CDR3 regions were amplified from genomic DNA by means of the immunoSEQ Assay, a bias-controlled multiplex PCR. The study's own analysis went as follows. Within the assay, amplification of reference gene primers was used to estimate how many nucleated cells each sample contained. Sequence reads were collapsed and filtered to measure the absolute abundance of every unique TCRbeta CDR3 rearrangement. For each sample, productive Simpson clonality was calculated as the square root of Simpson's diversity index across productive rearrangements. TCRdb obtained this table from immuneACCESS and retained in-frame rearrangements with V and J assigned. These tables miss some clones; where compared with another copy, unresolved V genes account for less than half of the shortfall, and the remainder is unexplained. The V and J calls and clone size are taken from that table; D and trimming were inferred from the DNA. In this sample the table shows some 130,000 clones, 70% to 90% of which occur a single time. The ten largest clonotypes hold over 9% of the sample.

The collaborating institutions used their own protocols to collect whole blood in K2EDTA tubes. For TCRbeta analysis, collaborators shipped samples as frozen whole blood, isolated PBMCs, or DNA extracted from either of those sample types. The junction carries 12 bases between V and J, which are trimmed by 0 bases and 6 bases respectively. From a lookup of the germline V gene, CDR1 and CDR2 are SNHLY and FYNNEI. The CDR3 sequence holds 15 residues, the cysteine and phenylalanine included. CDR3 DNA only is kept here, 45 bases in frame from base 1. The clonotype was recovered from a man aged 45 to 65 with acute or convalescent COVID-19. The rearranged chain carries TRBV2 and TRBJ1-5; the D gene cannot be named for sure. The sample comprised peripheral blood. CDR3 protein: CASSEAPYKAQPQHF. In nucleotides, the sequence is TGTGCCAGCAGTGAAGCGCCGTATAAAGCTCAGCCCCAGCATTTT.